The sequence of this TCR beta chain was determined in a study of blood T cell repertoires in COVID-19. Background on the study: COVID-19 samples from acute and convalescent phases originated in the United States, Italy and Spain. The analysed material was cDNA or gDNA that came from T cells, B-cell-depleted T cells, or PBMCs.

From germline, CDR1 is LGHDT and CDR2 YNNKEL (reference sequence). The J segment lost 6 bases and the V segment lost 0 bases, leaving 3 bases of the junction unmatched. This CDR3 is built from 15 residues. In the study's own analysis: Estimation of nucleated cell counts was performed using reference gene primer amplification. Produced via immunoSEQ multiplex PCR; TCRdb's table is partial and in-frame only. V and J calls and clone size are copied from that table; D and trimming were computed from the DNA. Here the sample spans roughly 190,000 clones, around four fifths being singletons. Study members were between about 18 and 95 years old and lived in some 22 US regions.

Sequencing was carried out using PBMCs or T cells enriched from blood (not recorded which). The chain recombines TRBV3-1 (or the pseudogene TRBV3-2) with TRBJ1-4; 8 nucleotides match TRBD1. The receptor's source is a man between 40 and 49 years old who had recovered from COVID-19. The chain's CDR3 is CASSQDGQGHEKLFF. The CDR3 DNA sequence: TGTGCCAGCAGCCAAGACGGACAGGGCCATGAAAAACTGTTTTTT.